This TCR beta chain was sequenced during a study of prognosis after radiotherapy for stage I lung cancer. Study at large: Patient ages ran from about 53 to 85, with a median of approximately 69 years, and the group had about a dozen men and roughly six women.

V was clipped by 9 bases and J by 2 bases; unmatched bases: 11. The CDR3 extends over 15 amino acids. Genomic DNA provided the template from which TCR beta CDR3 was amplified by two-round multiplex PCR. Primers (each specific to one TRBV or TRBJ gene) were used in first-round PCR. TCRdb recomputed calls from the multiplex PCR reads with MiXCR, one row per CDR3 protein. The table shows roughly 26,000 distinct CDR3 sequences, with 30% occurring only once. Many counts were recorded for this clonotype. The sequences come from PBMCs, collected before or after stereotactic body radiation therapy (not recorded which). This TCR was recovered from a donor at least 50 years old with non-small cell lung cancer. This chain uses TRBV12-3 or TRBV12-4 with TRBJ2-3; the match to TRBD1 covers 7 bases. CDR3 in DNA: TGTGCCAGTTCGGCCCGGGACAGCCTCACAGATACGCAGTATTTT. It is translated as CASSARDSLTDTQYF.